The clone carrying this TCR beta chain was picked up a small number of times. The germline CDR1 and CDR2 sequences are ENHRY and SYGVKD. Trimming removed 6 bases at V and 7 bases at J, with 18 bases between. This CDR3 is built from 14 residues. These data belong to a study of T-cell memory formation after mild COVID-19. Via MiXCR, TCRdb re-called the 5' RACE reads, giving one row per CDR3 protein. Counted here are some 100,000 distinct CDR3 sequences, approximately 12% occurring once; the ten biggest clones make up roughly 40%. This chain joins TRBV10-3 and TRBJ1-2; D is unclear. The source of this sequence is a man between 18 and 35 years old who had mild COVID-19 (a few samples of this study predate the infection). Cell type and time point are not known. The specimen sequenced was PBMCs or a T cell subset sorted from them (not recorded which). The CDR3 DNA is TGTGCCATCAGCGCCGGACGCGCCGGGAGTGGCTACACCTTC. Its protein product is CAISAGRAGSGYTF.